The 5 T cell receptor beta chains below were found in one sample sequenced in a study of molecular identifiers for immune sequencing clone quantification. Using its own MiXCR run on the PCR reads, TCRdb lists one record per CDR3 protein. The sample includes more than 550,000 distinct CDR3 sequences, 25% of them seen just once. Sequenced input: naive CD8+ T cells from blood, with Jurkat cell RNA spiked in. Sample subset: FACS-sorted CD8+CD4-CCR7+CD45RA+ naive T cells. The origin of the receptors is a human donor in good health. Some libraries in this study had Jurkat cell RNA spiked in.

The CDR3 is CASTGGAGAFF. CDR3 DNA sequence: TGTGCCAGCACCGGGGGAGCCGGAGCTTTCTTT. The chain combines TRBV6-5 with TRBJ1-1; D might be TRBD1 (5 bases). The CDR3 consists of 11 residues. Trimming removed 7 bases from V and 10 bases from J, with 13 bases in between. CDR1 and CDR2 from the germline V gene are MNHEY and SVGAGI.

There are many counts of this clonotype. V and J are TRBV19 and TRBJ2-3, with D perhaps matching TRBD1 (6 bases). CDR3 size: 15 residues. CDR1 and CDR2 (germline): LNHDA, SQIVND (reference sequence). Trimming pared 5 bases from V and 5 bases from J, leaving 17 bases between. CDR3 nucleotides: TGTGCCAGTAGTTTCAGACAGGACCCCGGAGATACGCAGTATTTT. Protein sequence: CASSFRQDPGDTQYF.

This clonotype has more than one count but fewer than ten. The rearrangement uses TRBV7-3 and TRBJ2-5; D gene unclear. V lost 0 bases to trimming and J lost 3 bases, with 8 bases between them. The germline CDR1 and CDR2 sequences are SGHTA and FQGTGA. CDR3 length equals 14 residues. The CDR3 nucleotides read TGTGCCAGCAGCTTAACGGGGTGGAAAGAGACCCAGTACTTC. As protein: CASSLTGWKETQYF.

This clonotype was seen ten or more times. The chain has TRBV7-9 and TRBJ2-1; D gene uncertain. The germline CDR1 and CDR2 sequences are SEHNR and FQNEAQ (reference sequence). V lost 5 bases and J 8 bases, leaving 13 bases between the germline ends. This CDR3 has 13 amino acids. The CDR3 coding sequence is TGTGCCAGCAGCCCCCAAGCCCGCGATGAGCAGTTCTTC. Translation: CASSPQARDEQFF.

The CDR3 region has the DNA TGTGCCAGCAGCCCCTGGACAGGGTTAATGGGGCTTGGTGGCTACACCTTC. It translates to CASSPWTGLMGLGGYTF. V is TRBV11-2 and J is TRBJ1-2; 8 positions agree with TRBD1. V gave up 5 bases and J gave up 7 bases; unmatched junction bases: 18. The CDR3 is made up of 17 amino acids. Germline CDR1 SGHAT, CDR2 FQNNGV.